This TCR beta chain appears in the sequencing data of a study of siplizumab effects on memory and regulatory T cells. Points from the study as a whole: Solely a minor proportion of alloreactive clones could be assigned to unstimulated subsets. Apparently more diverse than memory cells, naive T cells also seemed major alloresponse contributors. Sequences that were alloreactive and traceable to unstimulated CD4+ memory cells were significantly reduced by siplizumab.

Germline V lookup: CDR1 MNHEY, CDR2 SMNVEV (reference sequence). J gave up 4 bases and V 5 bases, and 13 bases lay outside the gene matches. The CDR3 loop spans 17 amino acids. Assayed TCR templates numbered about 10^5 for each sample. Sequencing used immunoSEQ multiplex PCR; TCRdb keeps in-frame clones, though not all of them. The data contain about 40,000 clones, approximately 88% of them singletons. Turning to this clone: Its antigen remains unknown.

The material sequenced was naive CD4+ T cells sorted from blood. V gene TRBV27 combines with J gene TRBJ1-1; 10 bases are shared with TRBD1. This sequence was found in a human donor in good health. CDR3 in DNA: TGTGCCAGCAGTCCGCGGACAGGGGGGAAGATTTTCACTGAAGCTTTCTTT. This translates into CASSPRTGGKIFTEAFF.